The clone carrying this T cell receptor beta chain has more than one count but fewer than ten. Its antigen is currently unknown. The data were obtained in a study of CD8 T cells in ankylosing spondylitis. Study-wide results and limits: Disease-linked clones bore a CD8+ phenotype, appearing relatively rarely in peripheral blood. Ankylosing spondylitis blood seemed to carry a telltale TCR beta motif made of under ten highly homologous variants.

J gave up 7 bases and V 6 bases, and 15 bases lay outside the gene matches. The length of the CDR3 is 17 residues. In making TCR beta libraries, quantitative 5'-RACE with molecular barcodes was used. One entry per CDR3 protein, called by TCRdb with MiXCR from the 5' RACE reads. The data contain roughly 440,000 distinct CDR3 sequences, roughly 17% of them singletons. The specimen was blood, either unsorted or a sorted T cell fraction (not recorded which). The V gene is TRBV12-3 or TRBV12-4, the J gene TRBJ2-2; TRBD2 aligns across 9 bases. This receptor was taken from a male donor with ankylosing spondylitis. CDR3 sequence: CASSRPGLAEGGGELFF. The DNA of the CDR3 is TGTGCCAGCAGCCGCCCGGGACTAGCAGAAGGTGGCGGGGAGCTGTTTTTT.